The 13 T cell receptor beta chains listed next were all sequenced from one sample in a study of T cell changes during pregnancy in multiple sclerosis. Assay used: immunoSEQ multiplex PCR; TCRdb lists only in-frame clones, some missing. The top ten hold 5% to 6% of the sample, which has roughly 30,000 clones, over 85% seen once. The material sequenced was CD8+ T cells from peripheral blood mononuclear cells, taken in the first trimester of pregnancy. These receptors were collected from a female donor with multiple sclerosis, enrolled in a pregnancy study.

This chain uses TRBV10-2 with TRBJ2-7; TRBD2 matches 10 bases. V was clipped by 10 bases and J by 4 bases; unmatched bases: 16. This CDR3 is 16 amino acids long. Germline CDR1 and CDR2: WSHSY and SAAADI. Written as DNA, the CDR3 is TGCGCCACCCACATCGGGCTAGCGGGAGTTCGGTACGAGCAGTACTTC. It is translated as CATHIGLAGVRYEQYF.

This clone showed up just a few times. The rearrangement links TRBV2 to TRBJ2-7; 11 bases are shared with TRBD2. The CDR3 spans 16 residues. With 6 bases clipped from V and 0 bases from J, the junction kept 7 bases outside the gene matches. Germline assignment: CDR1 SNHLY and CDR2 FYNNEI. CDR3 sequence: CASSSPSGRPSYEQYF. The CDR3 coding sequence is TGTGCCAGCAGCTCCCCTAGCGGGAGGCCCTCCTACGAGCAGTACTTC.

The J gene is TRBJ1-3, the V gene TRBV6-4; 12 bases match TRBD1. Germline trimming cut 6 bases from V and 3 bases from J; bases unmatched to any gene: 6. CDR3 length: 16 amino acids. Germline assignment: CDR1 MRHNA and CDR2 SNTAGT. CDR3 loop: CASSPGTGGIGNTIYF. CDR3 in DNA: TGTGCCAGCAGCCCCGGGACAGGGGGCATTGGAAACACCATATATTTT.

The chain has TRBV6-6 and TRBJ2-7, with 8 positions matching TRBD1. With 6 bases clipped from V and 2 bases from J, the junction kept 12 bases outside the gene matches. Germline V gene data show CDR1 as MNHNY and CDR2 as SVGAGI (reference sequence). The CDR3 spans 16 residues. DNA for the CDR3: TGTGCCAGCAGCGGACCTCTACAGGGGGGCGCCTACGAGCAGTACTTC. Protein sequence: CASSGPLQGGAYEQYF.

The chain joins TRBV5-6 to TRBJ2-3, with 8 bases fitting TRBD2. The CDR3 contains 16 residues. Germline V gives CDR1 SGHDT, CDR2 YYEEEE. V lost 0 bases, J lost 0 bases, and 3 bases stayed unmatched. The CDR3 here is CASSLAGGASTDTQYF. The CDR3 DNA reads TGTGCCAGCAGCTTGGCCGGGGGGGCAAGCACAGATACGCAGTATTTT.

The chain employs TRBV10-3 and TRBJ2-7, with 9 bases fitting TRBD1. The trim removed 5 bases at V and 4 bases at J, leaving 18 bases unmatched. CDR1 is ENHRY, CDR2 SYGVKD, per germline. The CDR3 runs 18 residues. Here the CDR3 DNA reads TGTGCCATCAGTCATCCGGGACAGGGCCCACACGGGGATTACGAGCAGTACTTC. Translated, it gives CAISHPGQGPHGDYEQYF.

V usage is TRBV4-1 and J usage is TRBJ2-7, with 7 bases aligning to TRBD1. The germline V gene encodes CDR1 MGHRA and CDR2 YSYEKL. The ends lost 1 base at V and 3 bases at J; junction bases unmatched: 9. The CDR3 sequence is 16 residues long. The CDR3 protein is CASSQVVGTAYYEQYF. The CDR3 bases are TGCGCCAGCAGCCAAGTGGTCGGGACAGCTTACTACGAGCAGTACTTC.

This clone appeared a single time. The chain recombines TRBV29-1 with TRBJ2-7; 13 bases align to TRBD2. With V trimmed by 6 bases and J by 3 bases, 2 bases remained unmatched. CDR3 length: 13 residues. Germline V gene lookup returns CDR1 SQVTM and CDR2 ANQGSEA. CDR3 sequence reads: CSVRTSGSYEQYF. The CDR3 coding sequence is TGCAGCGTCCGGACTAGCGGGAGCTACGAGCAGTACTTC.

This clone was found a few times. The J gene is TRBJ1-2, the V gene TRBV11-2, with D possibly TRBD1 on 6 matching bases. The CDR3 loop spans 14 amino acids. V lost 2 bases and J 4 bases, leaving 11 bases between the germline ends. Germline V lookup: CDR1 SGHAT, CDR2 FQNNGV. The CDR3 nucleotides read TGTGCCAGCAGCTTAACCGGGGGGGCCTATGGCTACACCTTC. This gives the protein CASSLTGGAYGYTF.

V is TRBV19 and J is TRBJ2-1; 10 bases are shared with TRBD2. CDR3 size: 14 residues. Germline V lookup: CDR1 LNHDA, CDR2 SQIVND (reference sequence). With 5 bases clipped from V and 4 bases from J, the junction kept 2 bases outside the gene matches. DNA of the CDR3: TGTGCCAGTAGTTGGACTAGCGGTTACAATGAGCAGTTCTTC. This encodes CASSWTSGYNEQFF.

The V call is TRBV11-2, the J call TRBJ2-7; tentatively, D is TRBD1 (5 bases). The V gene's germline CDR1 is SGHAT and CDR2 FQNNGV. V shed 5 bases and J shed 5 bases, with 10 bases lying between them. The CDR3 spans 12 residues. The CDR3 sequence is CASSDSPHEQYF. CDR3 sequence (DNA): TGTGCCAGCAGCGACAGCCCCCACGAGCAGTACTTC.

This clone was seen only once. This chain connects TRBV27 to TRBJ1-1; TRBD1 agrees at 8 bases. Trimming cost V 6 bases and J 5 bases; bases outside gene matches: 20. The CDR3 has 18 residues. Germline assignment: CDR1 MNHEY and CDR2 SMNVEV (reference sequence). The CDR3 loop reads CASSFYVARGRDWTEAFF. CDR3 bases: TGTGCCAGCAGCTTCTATGTGGCCAGGGGGCGTGACTGGACTGAAGCTTTCTTT.

The V gene is TRBV28, the J gene TRBJ2-5; TRBD2 agrees at 10 bases. V lost 6 bases to trimming and J lost 3 bases; unmatched junction nucleotides: 16. This CDR3 spans 18 amino acids. Germline CDR1 MDHEN, CDR2 SYDVKM. The CDR3 protein is CASSLRYTSGIIEETQYF. The DNA of the CDR3 is TGTGCCAGCAGCCTTAGGTATACTAGCGGGATAATTGAAGAGACCCAGTACTTC.